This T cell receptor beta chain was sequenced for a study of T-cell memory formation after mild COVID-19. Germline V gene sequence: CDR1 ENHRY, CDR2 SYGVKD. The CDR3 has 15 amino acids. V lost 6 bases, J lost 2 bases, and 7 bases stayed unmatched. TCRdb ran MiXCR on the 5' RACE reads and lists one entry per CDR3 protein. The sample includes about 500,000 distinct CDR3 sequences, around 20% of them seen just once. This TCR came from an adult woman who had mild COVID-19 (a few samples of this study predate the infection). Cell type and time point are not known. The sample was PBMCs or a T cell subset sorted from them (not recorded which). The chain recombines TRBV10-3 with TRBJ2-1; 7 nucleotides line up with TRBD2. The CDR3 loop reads CAIRSSGTTYNEQFF. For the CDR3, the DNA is TGTGCCATCAGGTCTAGCGGTACAACCTACAATGAGCAGTTCTTC.